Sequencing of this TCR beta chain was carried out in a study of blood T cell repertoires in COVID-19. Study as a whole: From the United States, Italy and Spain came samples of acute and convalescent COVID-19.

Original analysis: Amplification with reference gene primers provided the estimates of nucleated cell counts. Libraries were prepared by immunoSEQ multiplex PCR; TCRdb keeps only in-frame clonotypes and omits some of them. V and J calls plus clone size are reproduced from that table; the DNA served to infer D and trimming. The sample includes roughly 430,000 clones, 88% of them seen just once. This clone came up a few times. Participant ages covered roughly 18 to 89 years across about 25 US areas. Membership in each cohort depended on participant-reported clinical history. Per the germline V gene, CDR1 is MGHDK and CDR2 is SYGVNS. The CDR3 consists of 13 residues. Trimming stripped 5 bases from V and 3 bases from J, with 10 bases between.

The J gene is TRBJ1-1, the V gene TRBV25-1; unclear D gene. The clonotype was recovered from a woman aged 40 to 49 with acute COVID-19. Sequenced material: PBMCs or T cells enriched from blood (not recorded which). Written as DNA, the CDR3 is TGTGCCAGCAGTTACTCAAGAGACACTGAAGCTTTCTTT. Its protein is CASSYSRDTEAFF.